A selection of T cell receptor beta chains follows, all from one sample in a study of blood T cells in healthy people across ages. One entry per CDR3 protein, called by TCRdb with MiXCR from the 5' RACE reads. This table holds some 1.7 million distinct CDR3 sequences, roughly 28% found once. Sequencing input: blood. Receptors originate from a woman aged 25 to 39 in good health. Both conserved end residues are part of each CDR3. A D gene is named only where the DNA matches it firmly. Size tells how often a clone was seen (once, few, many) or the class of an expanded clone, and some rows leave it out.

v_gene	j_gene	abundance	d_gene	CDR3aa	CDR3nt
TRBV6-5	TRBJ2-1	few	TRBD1	CASSPSTGTGSEQFF	TGTGCCAGCAGTCCTAGTACCGGGACAGGCAGTGAGCAGTTCTTC
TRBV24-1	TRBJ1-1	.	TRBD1	CATKGQGNTEAFF	TGTGCCACCAAGGGACAGGGTAACACTGAAGCTTTCTTT
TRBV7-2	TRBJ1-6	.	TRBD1	CASSLQGVYNSPLHF	TGTGCCAGCAGCTTACAGGGGGTCTATAATTCACCCCTCCACTTT
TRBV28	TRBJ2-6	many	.	CASRPRGANVLTF	TGTGCCAGCCGCCCGCGCGGGGCCAACGTCCTGACTTTC
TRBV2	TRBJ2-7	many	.	CASSRGTYEQYF	TGTGCCAGCAGTCGGGGAACCTACGAGCAGTACTTC
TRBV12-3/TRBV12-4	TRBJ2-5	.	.	CASRRGLLRASQETQYF	TGTGCCAGCAGGAGAGGGCTCTTGCGGGCCAGCCAAGAGACCCAGTACTTC
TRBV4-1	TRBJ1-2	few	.	CASSQMSQGYTF	TGCGCCAGCAGCCAGATGAGTCAGGGCTACACCTTC
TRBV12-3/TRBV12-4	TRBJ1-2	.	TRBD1	CASTLRTGGFRQDYGYTF	TGTGCCAGCACCCTAAGGACAGGGGGCTTCCGGCAGGACTATGGCTACACCTTC
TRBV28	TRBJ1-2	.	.	CASSPRQYGYTF	TGTGCCAGCAGTCCCCGACAGTACGGCTACACCTTC
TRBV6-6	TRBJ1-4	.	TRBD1	CASSPDRGHEKLFF	TGTGCCAGCAGTCCTGACAGGGGGCATGAAAAACTGTTTTTT
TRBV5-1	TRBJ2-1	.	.	CASSLVLGWNEQFF	TGCGCCAGCAGCTTGGTGCTAGGGTGGAATGAGCAGTTCTTC
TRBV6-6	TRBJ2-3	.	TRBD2	CTSSYSGGRRDTQYF	TGTACCAGCAGTTACTCGGGGGGGCGAAGAGATACGCAGTATTTT
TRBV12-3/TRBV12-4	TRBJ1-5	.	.	CASSAGSYSNQPQHF	TGTGCCAGCAGCGCCGGGAGCTATAGCAATCAGCCCCAGCATTTT
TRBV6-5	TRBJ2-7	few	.	CASSYRRTSEQYF	TGTGCCAGCAGCTACAGGAGGACTTCCGAGCAGTACTTC
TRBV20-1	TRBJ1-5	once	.	CSAISGSNQPQHF	TGCAGTGCTATTTCCGGCAGCAATCAGCCCCAGCATTTT
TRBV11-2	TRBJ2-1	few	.	CASSLSLTGYNEQFF	TGTGCCAGCAGCCTTAGCCTGACTGGCTACAATGAGCAGTTCTTC
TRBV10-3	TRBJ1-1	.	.	CAISSGSEPEAFF	TGTGCCATCAGTTCCGGGTCCGAGCCTGAAGCTTTCTTT
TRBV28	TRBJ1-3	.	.	CASRLQGPLRNTIYF	TGTGCCAGCAGGCTGCAGGGGCCGCTTAGGAACACCATATATTTT
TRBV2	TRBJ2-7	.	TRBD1	CASSERQGNYEQYF	TGTGCCAGCAGTGAAAGACAGGGGAATTACGAGCAGTACTTC
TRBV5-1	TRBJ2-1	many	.	CASSSGGTYNEQFF	TGTGCCAGCAGCTCCGGAGGGACCTACAATGAGCAGTTCTTC
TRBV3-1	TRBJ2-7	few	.	CASSPFWDTYEQYF	TGTGCCAGCAGCCCGTTCTGGGATACCTACGAGCAGTACTTC
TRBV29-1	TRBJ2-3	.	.	CSVARGPKDTQYF	TGCAGCGTGGCGAGAGGGCCAAAAGATACGCAGTATTTT
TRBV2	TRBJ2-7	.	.	CAGTISDSYEQYF	TGTGCCGGCACAATTTCCGACTCCTACGAGCAGTACTTC
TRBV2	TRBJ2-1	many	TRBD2	CASRVAGGPYNEQFF	TGTGCCAGCAGGGTAGCGGGGGGGCCCTACAATGAGCAGTTCTTC
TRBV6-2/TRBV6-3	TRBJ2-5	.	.	CASSYGPYGQYF	TGTGCCAGCAGTTACGGGCCCTACGGGCAGTACTTC
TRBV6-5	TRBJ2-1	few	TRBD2	CATKAGSSYNEQFF	TGTGCCACCAAAGCGGGATCATCCTACAATGAGCAGTTCTTC
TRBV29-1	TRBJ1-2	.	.	CSSYVPVGGYGYTF	TGCAGCTCCTACGTACCGGTAGGCGGCTATGGCTACACCTTC
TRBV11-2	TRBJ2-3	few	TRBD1	CASSSGQTSSTDTQYF	TGTGCCAGCAGCTCGGGACAGACCTCTAGCACAGATACGCAGTATTTT
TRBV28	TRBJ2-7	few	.	CASRDIRVSSYEQYF	TGTGCCAGCAGGGACATCAGAGTAAGCTCCTACGAGCAGTACTTC
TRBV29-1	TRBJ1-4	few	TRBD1	CSVAGQGSNEKLYF	TGCAGCGTTGCCGGACAGGGTAGTAATGAAAAACTGTATTTT
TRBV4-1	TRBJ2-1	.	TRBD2	CASSQIAGGTNEQFF	TGCGCCAGCAGCCAAATAGCGGGGGGGACCAATGAGCAGTTCTTC
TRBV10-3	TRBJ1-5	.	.	CAISGATGRKGQPQHF	TGTGCCATCAGTGGGGCGACCGGGAGGAAAGGTCAGCCCCAGCATTTT
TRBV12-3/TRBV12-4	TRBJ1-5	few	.	CASSTEQSNNQPQHF	TGTGCCAGCAGTACAGAACAGAGCAACAATCAGCCCCAGCATTTT
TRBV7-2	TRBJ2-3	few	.	CASSLDGMRTDTQYF	TGTGCCAGCAGCTTAGATGGGATGCGCACAGATACGCAGTATTTT
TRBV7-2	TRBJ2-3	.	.	CASSPGPGRDTQYF	TGTGCCAGCAGCCCAGGGCCGGGGAGAGATACGCAGTATTTT
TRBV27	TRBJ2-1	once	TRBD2	CACSLATGGPFNEQFF	TGTGCCTGCAGTTTAGCTACGGGGGGGCCTTTTAATGAGCAGTTCTTC
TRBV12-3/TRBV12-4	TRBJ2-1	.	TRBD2	CASSTGTSGSGRRNEQFF	TGTGCCAGCAGCACCGGGACTAGCGGGAGCGGGCGTAGGAATGAGCAGTTCTTC
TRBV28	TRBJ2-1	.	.	CASHHSTVYNEQFF	TGTGCCAGCCACCACTCGACAGTCTACAATGAGCAGTTCTTC
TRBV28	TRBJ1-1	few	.	CASSSASRSRTEAFF	TGTGCCAGCAGTTCGGCCTCCCGGAGTCGCACTGAAGCTTTCTTT
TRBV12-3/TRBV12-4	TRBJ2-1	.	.	CASSPPGVTYEQFF	TGTGCCAGCAGTCCCCCCGGGGTAACCTACGAGCAGTTCTTC
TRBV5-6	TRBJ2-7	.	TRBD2	CASSLGTSYERYF	TGTGCCAGCAGCCTCGGGACTAGCTACGAGCGGTACTTC
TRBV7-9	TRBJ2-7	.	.	CASSLESVGGLQDELYF	TGTGCCAGCAGCTTAGAGTCGGTCGGAGGACTCCAAGACGAGCTGTACTTC
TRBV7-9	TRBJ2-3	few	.	CASSKTSGASTDTQYF	TGTGCCAGCTCCAAAACCTCCGGGGCCAGCACAGATACGCAGTATTTT
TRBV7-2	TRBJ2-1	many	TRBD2	CASSRTSGRANEQFF	TGTGCCAGCAGCAGGACTAGCGGGAGGGCCAATGAGCAGTTCTTC
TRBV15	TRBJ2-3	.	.	CATSRLGVEVTDTQYF	TGTGCCACCAGCAGATTGGGGGTAGAAGTCACAGATACGCAGTATTTT
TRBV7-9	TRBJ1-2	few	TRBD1	CASSFHPTGYYGYTF	TGTGCCAGCAGCTTCCATCCGACAGGGTACTATGGCTACACCTTC
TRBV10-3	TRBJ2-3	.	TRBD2	CAIRGASGSDTQYF	TGTGCCATCAGGGGGGCTAGCGGGAGTGATACGCAGTATTTT
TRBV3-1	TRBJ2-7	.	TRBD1	CASSPLQDRGTCEQYF	TGTGCCAGCAGCCCATTACAGGACAGGGGAACCTGCGAGCAGTACTTC
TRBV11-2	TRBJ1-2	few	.	CASSLGTDNINLDYGYTF	TGTGCCAGCAGCTTAGGGACAGATAATATCAATCTTGACTATGGCTACACCTTC
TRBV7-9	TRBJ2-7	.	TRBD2	CASSVGLAGHYEQYF	TGTGCCAGCAGCGTCGGACTAGCGGGTCACTACGAGCAGTACTTC
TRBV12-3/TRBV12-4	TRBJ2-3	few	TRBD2	CASSFGGGKDTQYF	TGTGCCAGCTCCTTTGGCGGGGGGAAAGATACGCAGTATTTT
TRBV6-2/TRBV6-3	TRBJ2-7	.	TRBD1	CASSRGGQGAHEQYF	TGTGCCAGCAGTCGAGGCGGACAGGGGGCACACGAGCAGTACTTC
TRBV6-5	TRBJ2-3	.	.	CASSPEDRFTDTQYF	TGTGCCAGCAGCCCCGAGGATAGGTTCACAGATACGCAGTATTTT
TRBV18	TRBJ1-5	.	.	CASSLDTGLPQHF	TGTGCCAGCTCACTCGATACAGGGTTGCCCCAGCATTTT
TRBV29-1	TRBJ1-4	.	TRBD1	CSVGGEQGPTNEKLFF	TGCAGCGTTGGGGGGGAACAGGGGCCAACTAATGAAAAACTGTTTTTT
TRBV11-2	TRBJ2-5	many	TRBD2	CASSFLTSGTPNQETQYF	TGTGCCAGCAGCTTTCTGACTAGCGGGACCCCTAACCAAGAGACCCAGTACTTC
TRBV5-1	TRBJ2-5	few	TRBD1	CASSPSGQGARETQYF	TGCGCCAGCAGCCCGTCGGGACAGGGGGCACGGGAGACCCAGTACTTC